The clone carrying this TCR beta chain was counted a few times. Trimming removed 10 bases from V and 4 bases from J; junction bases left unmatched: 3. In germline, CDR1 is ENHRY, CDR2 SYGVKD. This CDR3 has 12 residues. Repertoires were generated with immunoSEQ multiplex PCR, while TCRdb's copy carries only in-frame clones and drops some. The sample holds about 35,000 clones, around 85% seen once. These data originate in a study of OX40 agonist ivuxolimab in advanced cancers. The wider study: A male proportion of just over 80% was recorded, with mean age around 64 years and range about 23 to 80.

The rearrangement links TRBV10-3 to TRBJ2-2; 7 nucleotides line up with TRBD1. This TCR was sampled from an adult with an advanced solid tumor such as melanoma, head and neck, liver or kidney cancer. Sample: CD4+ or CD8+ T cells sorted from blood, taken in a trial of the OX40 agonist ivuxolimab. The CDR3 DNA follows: TGTGCCACCTGGGACAGCACCGGGGAGCTGTTTTTT. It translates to CATWDSTGELFF.